This T cell receptor (beta chain) was identified during a study of T cell repertoires in cytomegalovirus infection. Study context: Both a matching HLA type and CMV infection were indicated by public TCR beta signatures.

Study-wide results and limits: Accumulated public TCR beta family frequency recognized individuals carrying CMV together with the relevant HLA.

The germline V and J ends were trimmed by 0 bases and 3 bases, with 15 bases remaining between them. The germline CDR1 and CDR2 sequences are MGHRA and YSYEKL. The length of the CDR3 is 16 residues. From the reads, TCRdb called clonotypes with MiXCR, one entry per CDR3 protein. Of 150,000 to 200,000 distinct CDR3 sequences listed, approximately 19% are singletons. This clonotype showed up just a few times. No antigen is known for it. The chain uses TRBV4-1 and TRBJ2-7; D unclear. Sample: PBMCs. The sequence came from a human donor in good health (CMV status not recorded). Some clones in this sample may be carry-over from other donors' samples. This CDR3 is CASSQDRAGQNYEQYF. As DNA, the CDR3 is TGCGCCAGCAGCCAAGATAGGGCAGGCCAGAACTACGAGCAGTACTTC.